The 20 T cell receptor beta chains below all came from one sample that was sequenced in a study of T and B cells in COVID-19 patients. TRB rearrangements were amplified by multiplex PCR with BIOMED2 TRB-A/B primers. TCRdb independently ran MiXCR on the multiplex PCR reads; one entry per CDR3 protein. In the table there are thousands of distinct CDR3 sequences, roughly 20% of which are singletons. Blood genomic DNA input for TRB amplification was about 240-550 ng. What was sequenced was blood. These receptors were taken from a human donor who had recovered from COVID-19.

V gene TRBV20-1 combines with J gene TRBJ1-1; weak D call: TRBD1 (5 bases). This CDR3 is built from 15 residues. V lost 1 base and J lost 1, with 13 bases in between. CDR1 is DFQATT, CDR2 SNEGSKA, per germline (reference sequence). This CDR3 reads CSARGGERTNTEAFF. CDR3 nucleotide sequence: TGCAGTGCTAGAGGGGGGGAACGGACGAACACTGAAGCTTTCTTT.

Only a few counts were recorded for this clonotype. This rearrangement joins TRBV6-2 or TRBV6-3 to TRBJ2-7, with 12 bases lining up with TRBD2. This CDR3 has 14 amino acids. Trimming removed 7 bases from V and 2 bases from J; junction bases left unmatched: 3. Germline V CDR1 and CDR2: MNHEY, SVGEGT. CDR3 region: CASMRTSGAYEQYF. The CDR3 region has the DNA TGTGCCAGCATGAGGACTAGCGGGGCCTACGAGCAGTACTTC.

This sequence joins TRBV7-6 and TRBJ2-3; 12 nucleotides match TRBD2. The junction had 15 bases not matched to a gene; V was cut back by 5 bases and J by 6 bases. The CDR3 is 18 residues long. The germline gives CDR1 SGHVS, CDR2 FNYEAQ. The CDR3 DNA reads as TGTGCCAGCAGCGCCTACTCAATCCTAGCGGGGGGGCTGGATACGCAGTATTTT. This gives the protein CASSAYSILAGGLDTQYF. The entire variable domain, with the rest obtained from reference TRBV7-6 and TRBJ2-3, is as follows: GAGVSQSPRYKVTKRGQDVALRCDPISGHVSLYWYRQALGQGPEFLTYFNYEAQQDKSGLPNDRFSAERPEGSISTLTIQRTEQRDSAMYRCASSAYSILAGGLDTQYFGPGTRLTVL.

This clonotype counts as medium-sized. The chain couples TRBV19 to TRBJ2-7; D is possibly TRBD1 (5 bases). The CDR3 spans 14 residues. V was pared by 9 bases and J by 4 bases, with 19 bases between. Germline values: CDR1 LNHDA, CDR2 SQIVND (reference sequence). The CDR3 sequence is CASSGAGNGYEQYF. The CDR3 DNA reads as TGTGCCAGCTCTGGTGCAGGGAACGGGTACGAGCAGTACTTC.

A few counts support this clonotype. The chain combines TRBV12-3 or TRBV12-4 with TRBJ1-6; 7 bases are shared with TRBD1. This CDR3 contains 14 residues. Trimming cost V 2 bases and J 6 bases; bases outside gene matches: 1. The CDR3 loop reads CASSLRDSNSPLHF. As DNA, the CDR3 is TGTGCCAGCAGTTTAAGGGACAGTAATTCACCCCTCCACTTT.

This clonotype is medium-sized in the sample. The CDR3 nucleotides are TGTGCCACTAGAGGGCTAGGCGCTGGGGCCAACGTCCTGACTTTC. Translated, it gives CATRGLGAGANVLTF. This chain joins TRBV6-5 and TRBJ2-6, with a possible D match to TRBD2 (5 bases). The germline gives CDR1 MNHEY, CDR2 SVGAGI. Between the trimmed V and J ends, which lost 10 bases and 2 bases, there was a span of 15 bases. CDR3 length: 15 amino acids.

By share of the sample, this clonotype is medium-sized (0.01 to 0.1%). V gene TRBV6-1 combines with J gene TRBJ2-7; 9 bases line up with TRBD1. Germline CDR1 reads MNHNS; CDR2 reads SASEGT. V lost 4 bases to trimming and J lost 6 bases; unmatched junction nucleotides: 4. This CDR3 spans 13 amino acids. The CDR3 DNA sequence: TGTGCCAGCAGTGTAGGGACAGGGAGCGAGCAGTACTTC. Its protein is CASSVGTGSEQYF.

By proportion, this clonotype is medium-sized (0.01 to 0.1%). The chain carries TRBV6-5 and TRBJ2-1, with 12 bases that match TRBD2. The germline V gene has CDR1 MNHEY and CDR2 SVGAGI. The CDR3 consists of 16 residues. J lost 9 bases, V lost 0 bases, and 6 bases had no gene match. The chain's CDR3 is CASSYSRTSGVVEQFF. The CDR3 nucleotides read TGTGCCAGCAGTTACTCCAGGACTAGCGGGGTTGTTGAGCAGTTCTTC.

This clonotype is judged medium-sized. The CDR3 coding sequence is TGTGCCAGTAGGGAGGGTCGCGGGGGGACTGAAGCTTTCTTT. It specifies CASREGRGGTEAFF. This chain connects TRBV19 to TRBJ1-1, with D maybe TRBD1 (5 bases). Trimming removed 6 bases at V and 5 bases at J, with 16 bases between. Germline CDR1 reads LNHDA; CDR2 reads SQIVND (reference sequence). The CDR3 is 14 residues long. The whole variable domain, filled in from reference TRBV19 and TRBJ1-1, reads DGGITQSPKYLFRKEGQNVTLSCEQNLNHDAMYWYRQDPGQGLRLIYYSQIVNDFQKGDIAEGYSVSREKKESFPLTVTSAQKNPTAFYLCASREGRGGTEAFFGQGTRLTVV.

This clonotype is termed medium-sized (0.01 to 0.1%). The chain's CDR3 is CASSPPAGQGAEKLFF. The CDR3 nucleotides read TGTGCCAGCAGTCCGCCGGCGGGACAGGGGGCTGAAAAACTGTTTTTT. This chain joins TRBV27 and TRBJ1-4; 12 bases map to TRBD1. This CDR3 comprises 16 residues. V shed 5 bases, J shed 7 bases, and the junction held 8 bases outside the gene matches. CDR1 is MNHEY and CDR2 is SMNVEV in the germline V gene (reference sequence).

By share, this clonotype ranks as large. An end of the junction does not agree with germline; a read error may underlie this. The chain has TRBV29-1 and TRBJ2-3, with 8 bases aligning to TRBD2. The CDR3 extends over 10 amino acids. Germline values: CDR1 SQVTM, CDR2 ANQGSEA. The CDR3, as DNA: TGCAGCGTAGCAAACGTGGGGACTAGTTTT. Its translation is CSVANVGTSF.

The gene calls are TRBV6-9 and TRBJ1-2, with 10 bases lining up with TRBD1. The germline V gene has CDR1 MNHGY and CDR2 SVAAGI. The CDR3 is 14 amino acids. Trimming removed 6 bases from V and 5 bases from J; junction bases left unmatched: 6. CDR3 region: CASSPGQGRYGYTF. Written as DNA, the CDR3 is TGTGCCAGCAGCCCGGGACAGGGGAGGTATGGCTACACCTTC.

V is TRBV6-5 and J is TRBJ1-1; a weak D match, TRBD1 (6 bases). This CDR3 has 15 amino acids. CDR1 is MNHEY and CDR2 is SVGAGI in the germline V gene. The V and J ends lost 5 bases and 11 bases respectively, with 24 bases between them. CDR3 in amino acids: CASSPPRGNRDRAFF. The DNA for the CDR3 is TGTGCCAGCAGTCCCCCCAGGGGTAACAGGGATCGGGCTTTCTTT.

A single count supports this clonotype. V is TRBV20-1 and J is TRBJ2-5; 10 nucleotides align to TRBD2. Unmatched junction bases numbered 5, after V lost 0 bases and J lost 4 bases. Germline assignment: CDR1 DFQATT and CDR2 SNEGSKA (reference sequence). CDR3 length equals 15 residues. The CDR3 here is CSARESGGAVETQYF. The CDR3 DNA reads TGCAGTGCTAGAGAGAGCGGGGGGGCTGTAGAGACCCAGTACTTC.

This clonotype has a count of ten or more. The gene calls are TRBV6-5 and TRBJ1-2; 12 bases line up with TRBD1. J gave up 4 bases and V 6 bases, and 18 bases lay outside the gene matches. Germline CDR1 and CDR2: MNHEY and SVGAGI. This CDR3 region has 19 residues. In DNA, the CDR3 is TGTGCCAGCAGCCGGAGAGCCGGGACAGGGGGCGACTTGTCCTATGGCTACACCTTC. Its translation: CASSRRAGTGGDLSYGYTF.

The J gene is TRBJ2-7, the V gene TRBV5-1; perhaps TRBD1 as D (5 bases). Germline loops: CDR1 SGHRS, CDR2 YFSETQ. Trimming removed 4 bases from V and 13 bases from J, with 21 bases in between. The CDR3 loop spans 13 amino acids. The CDR3 reads CASSPDWGSWSYF. The CDR3 bases are TGCGCCAGCAGCCCCGATTGGGGCTCTTGGTCTTACTTC.

V and J are TRBV20-1 and TRBJ2-2; D may be TRBD2 (6 bases). Deletions cut 5 bases from V and 4 bases from J, with 14 bases between. The CDR3 sequence is 14 residues long. Germline-derived CDR1 and CDR2 are DFQATT and SNEGSKA (reference sequence). CDR3 amino acids: CSALAGRATGELFF. The DNA for the CDR3 is TGCAGTGCTCTGGCGGGGCGGGCCACCGGGGAGCTGTTTTTT.

The sample holds a few counts of this clonotype. V is TRBV5-1 and J is TRBJ2-1; D remains ambiguous. Germline V gives CDR1 SGHRS, CDR2 YFSETQ. There are 16 residues in the CDR3. Trimming removed 0 bases at V and 0 bases at J, with 10 bases between. The DNA of the CDR3 is TGCGCCAGCAGCTTGGAGTTGGCAAGCTCCTACAATGAGCAGTTCTTC. This sequence encodes CASSLELASSYNEQFF. The full variable domain, its missing parts supplied by reference TRBV5-1 and TRBJ2-1, is KAGVTQTPRYLIKTRGQQVTLSCSPISGHRSVSWYQQTPGQGLQFLFEYFSETQRNKGNFPGRFSGRQFSNSRSEMNVSTLELGDSALYLCASSLELASSYNEQFFGPGTRLTVL.

The rearrangement links TRBV5-1 to TRBJ2-3, with no clear D. The CDR3 covers 14 residues. CDR1 SGHRS and CDR2 YFSETQ come from the germline V gene. Trimming removed 0 bases from V and 2 bases from J, with 7 bases in between. The CDR3 DNA is TGCGCCAGCAGCTTGGGTCATAACACAGATACGCAGTATTTT. This codes for CASSLGHNTDTQYF. Complete variable domain (other parts from reference TRBV5-1 and TRBJ2-3): KAGVTQTPRYLIKTRGQQVTLSCSPISGHRSVSWYQQTPGQGLQFLFEYFSETQRNKGNFPGRFSGRQFSNSRSEMNVSTLELGDSALYLCASSLGHNTDTQYFGPGTRLTVL.

This clonotype has a handful of counts. V and J are TRBV12-3 or TRBV12-4 and TRBJ2-2, with a tentative D call TRBD1 (5 bases). The length of the CDR3 is 16 residues. Trimming removed 4 bases from V and 5 bases from J, with 17 bases in between. The CDR3 region has the DNA TGTGCCAGCAGTTCCTTGGGCAGGGTGGGGACCGGGGAGCTGTTTTTT. Residues: CASSSLGRVGTGELFF.